The 10 T cell receptor beta chains listed next were all sequenced from one sample in a study of cytomegalovirus exposure and HLA in healthy donors. Assay: immunoSEQ multiplex PCR; the TCRdb copy retains only in-frame clones and omits some. The sample shows some 250,000 clones, less than 95% of them seen only once. Sequencing was carried out using PBMCs. Every receptor here comes from a woman aged 25 to 39 in good health and CMV-seronegative.

The chain is built from TRBV6-1 and TRBJ1-4, with D maybe TRBD1 (5 bases). Between the trimmed V and J ends, which lost 3 bases and 7 bases, there was a span of 18 bases. The germline gives CDR1 MNHNS, CDR2 SASEGT. The CDR3 is 16 amino acids. DNA for the CDR3: TGTGCCAGCAGTGATTGGGGCAGGGTTGTCGGTGAAAAACTGTTTTTT. The encoded protein is CASSDWGRVVGEKLFF.

This clone was picked up a small number of times. The chain has TRBV7-3 and TRBJ2-5; possibly TRBD1 for D (6 bases). V was pared by 2 bases and J by 3 bases, with 13 bases between. The CDR3 has 15 residues. Germline CDR1 is SGHTA and CDR2 is FQGTGA. The CDR3 nucleotides are TGTGCCAGCAGCTTACAAATGGGGGCAGAAGAGACCCAGTACTTC. Translating gives CASSLQMGAEETQYF.

The chain is built from TRBV19 and TRBJ2-7; a weak D match, TRBD1 (6 bases). There are 11 residues in the CDR3. V was shortened by 10 bases and J by 4 bases, with 11 bases between the two germline ends. In germline, CDR1 is LNHDA, CDR2 SQIVND (reference sequence). The CDR3 loop reads CATTDRYEQYF. CDR3 bases: TGTGCCACTACAGACAGGTACGAGCAGTACTTC.

This rearrangement joins TRBV7-9 to TRBJ2-5; 11 bases are a match to TRBD2. The CDR3 sequence is 16 residues long. Germline-derived CDR1 and CDR2 are SEHNR and FQNEAQ (reference sequence). The V gene end was trimmed by 5 bases and the J gene end by 7 bases; junction bases not matched to a gene: 12. CDR3 coding DNA: TGTGCCAGCAGCCTGTCTAGCGGGAGGATCCCAGGGACCCAGTACTTC. Its translation: CASSLSSGRIPGTQYF. The variable domain in full, with the rest retrieved from reference TRBV7-9 and TRBJ2-5, is DTGVSQNPRHKITKRGQNVTFRCDPISEHNRLYWYRQTLGQGPEFLTYFQNEAQLEKSRLLSDRFSAERPKGSFSTLEIQRTEQGDSAMYLCASSLSSGRIPGTQYFGPGTRLLVL.

This clone is a singleton in its sample. V and J are TRBV29-1 and TRBJ2-3, with TRBD2 identical over 8 bases. Germline-derived CDR1 and CDR2 are SQVTM and ANQGSEA. The CDR3 runs to 16 residues. V trimming: 4 bases; J trimming: 1 base; junction bases outside the gene matches: 10. The CDR3 region is CSVGGGAGARTDTQYF. As DNA, the CDR3 is TGCAGCGTTGGGGGGGGAGCGGGAGCTCGCACAGATACGCAGTATTTT.

This rearrangement joins TRBV7-3 to TRBJ2-7, with D perhaps TRBD1 or TRBD2 (5 bases each). Germline values: CDR1 SGHTA, CDR2 FQGTGA. The V gene lost 5 bases and the J gene lost 2 bases, with 16 bases spanning the gap. There are 15 residues in the CDR3. The CDR3 protein is CASSDGPSRAYEQYF. Here the CDR3 DNA reads TGTGCCAGCAGCGACGGTCCTAGCAGGGCCTACGAGCAGTACTTC. Filled out from reference TRBV7-3 and TRBJ2-7, the complete variable domain reads GAGVSQTPSNKVTEKGKYVELRCDPISGHTALYWYRQSLGQGPEFLIYFQGTGAADDSGLPNDRFFAVRPEGSVSTLKIQRTERGDSAVYLCASSDGPSRAYEQYFGPGTRLTVT.

The chain uses TRBV6-6 and TRBJ2-7; D not resolved. The germline V gene encodes CDR1 MNHNY and CDR2 SVGAGI (reference sequence). The CDR3 sequence is 14 residues long. V lost 6 bases and J 0 bases, leaving 12 bases between the germline ends. The CDR3 nucleotides read TGTGCCAGCAGCCCGCTGGAGCGCTCCTACGAGCAGTACTTC. It translates to CASSPLERSYEQYF.

V is TRBV7-3 and J is TRBJ2-7; TRBD2 matches at 8 bases. Germline V gene data show CDR1 as SGHTA and CDR2 as FQGTGA. The junction had 3 bases not matched to a gene; V was cut back by 5 bases and J by 3 bases. The CDR3 sequence is 13 residues long. The CDR3 coding sequence is TGTGCCAGCAGCGGGCTAGCGGGCTACGAGCAGTACTTC. Amino acid sequence: CASSGLAGYEQYF.

The sample holds one count of this clone. The V gene is TRBV19, the J gene TRBJ1-2; D is unresolved. The germline V and J ends were trimmed by 3 bases and 6 bases, with 8 bases remaining between them. This CDR3 is 12 amino acids long. CDR1 and CDR2 from the germline V gene are LNHDA and SQIVND (reference sequence). CDR3 sequence reads: CASSMFRDGYTF. The CDR3 DNA is TGTGCCAGTAGTATGTTCCGTGATGGCTACACCTTC.

This chain uses TRBV19 with TRBJ2-1; tentatively, D is TRBD2 (5 bases). Germline CDR1 and CDR2: LNHDA and SQIVND (reference sequence). V was shortened by 1 base and J by 3 bases, with 13 bases between the two germline ends. The CDR3 has 16 residues. CDR3 in amino acids: CASSIVLAGLYNEQFF. CDR3 sequence (DNA): TGTGCCAGTAGTATAGTTCTGGCGGGTCTCTACAATGAGCAGTTCTTC.